This T cell receptor beta chain was profiled in a study of T cells in Graves' hyperthyroidism and ophthalmopathy. This clonotype was recorded at least ten times. This CDR3 comprises 11 residues. Germline V gives CDR1 SGHAT, CDR2 FQNNGV. V lost 1 base and J lost 9, with 6 bases in between. Stable disease denoted Graves' hyperthyroidism without ophthalmopathy progression within 18 months. Uncontrolled infection, other autoimmune disease, pregnancy and lactation each barred patients from inclusion. The authors obtained PBMCs from around 11 ml of fresh peripheral blood. Amplification of TCR beta CDR3 regions was performed using RNA transcripts as template. The TCR CDR3 first-round RT-PCR relied on the HTBI primer set. MiXCR was run by TCRdb on the multiplex PCR reads, yielding one entry per CDR3 protein. The profile shows fewer than 850,000 distinct CDR3 sequences, 17% of them singletons.

This receptor was taken from a man in his fifties or sixties with Graves' hyperthyroidism. The source material was blood. V and J are TRBV11-2 and TRBJ2-5; no definite D call. As DNA, the CDR3 is TGTGCCAGCAGCTTAGGTTCGGCCCAGTACTTC. It codes for CASSLGSAQYF.